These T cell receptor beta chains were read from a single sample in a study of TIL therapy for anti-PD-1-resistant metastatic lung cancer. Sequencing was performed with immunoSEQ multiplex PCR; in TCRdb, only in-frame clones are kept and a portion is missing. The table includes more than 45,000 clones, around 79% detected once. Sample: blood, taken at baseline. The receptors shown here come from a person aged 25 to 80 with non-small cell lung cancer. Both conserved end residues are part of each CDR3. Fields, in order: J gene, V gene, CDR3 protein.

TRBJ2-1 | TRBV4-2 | CASSLRWTSGGVRYNEQFF
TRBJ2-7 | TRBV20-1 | CSPSSTYEQYF
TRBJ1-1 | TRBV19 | CASSLTMNTEAFF
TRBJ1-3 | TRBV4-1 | CASSQLPGVGNTIYF
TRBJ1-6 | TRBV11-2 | CASSLGRESPLHF
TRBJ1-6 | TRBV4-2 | CASSQEPGAEFSNSPLHF
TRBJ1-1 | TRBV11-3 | CASSEQAGVGEAFF
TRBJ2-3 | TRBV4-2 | CASSKTSGGALDTQYF
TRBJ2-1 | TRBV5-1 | CASSLAAAVVYNEQFF
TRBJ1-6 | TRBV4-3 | CASSQDTVSSYNSPLHF
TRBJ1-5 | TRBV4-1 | CASSQVTGNQPQHF
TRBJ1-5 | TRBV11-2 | CASSLDRGPQPQHF
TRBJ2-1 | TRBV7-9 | CASSPTGQGSYNEQFF
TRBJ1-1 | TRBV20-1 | CSGPQETEAFF
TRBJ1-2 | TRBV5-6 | CASSLGTVYGYTF
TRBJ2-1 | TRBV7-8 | CASSLADPGASYNEQFF
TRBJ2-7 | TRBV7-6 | CASSLFGVGQAYEQYF
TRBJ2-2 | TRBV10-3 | CAIRGGRGLGTGELFF
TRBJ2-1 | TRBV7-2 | CASSLRQGAYNEQFF